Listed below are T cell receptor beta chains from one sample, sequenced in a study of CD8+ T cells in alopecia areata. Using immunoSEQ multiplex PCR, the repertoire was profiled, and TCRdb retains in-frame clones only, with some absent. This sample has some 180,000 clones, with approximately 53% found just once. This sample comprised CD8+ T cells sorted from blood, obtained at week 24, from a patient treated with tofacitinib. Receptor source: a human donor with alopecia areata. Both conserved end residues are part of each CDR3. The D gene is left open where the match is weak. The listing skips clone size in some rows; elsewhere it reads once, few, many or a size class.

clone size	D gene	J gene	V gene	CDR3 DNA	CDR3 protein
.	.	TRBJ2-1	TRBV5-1	TGCGCCAGCAGCTTGGGGCAGGGGCTATCCTACAATGAGCAGTTCTTC	CASSLGQGLSYNEQFF
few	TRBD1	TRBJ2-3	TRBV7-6	TGTGCCAGCAGCTTAGGGACAGGCGGTGCTACGCAGTATTTT	CASSLGTGGATQYF
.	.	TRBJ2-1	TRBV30	TGTGCCTGGAGTATAAGCCGTAGCTCCTACAATGAGCAGTTCTTC	CAWSISRSSYNEQFF
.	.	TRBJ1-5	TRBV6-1	TGTGCCAGCAGTGAATTTGGGGGAGGATATAGCAATCAGCCCCAGCATTTT	CASSEFGGGYSNQPQHF
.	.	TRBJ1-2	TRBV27	TGTGCCAGCCGGAACCGAGCTAACTATGGCTACACCTTC	CASRNRANYGYTF
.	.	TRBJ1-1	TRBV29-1	TGCAGCGTTGAAGAGGAGAACACTGAAGCTTTCTTT	CSVEEENTEAFF
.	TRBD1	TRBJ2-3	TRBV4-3	TGCGCCAGCAGCCAGAGCCAGGGGGGCACAGATACGCAGTATTTT	CASSQSQGGTDTQYF
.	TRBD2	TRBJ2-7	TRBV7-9	TGTGCCAGCAATCGGGGGGACTCCTACGAGCAGTACTTC	CASNRGDSYEQYF
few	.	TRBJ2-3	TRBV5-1	TGCGCCAGCAGCTTGGACCCTTTGAGGAACACAGATACGCAGTATTTT	CASSLDPLRNTDTQYF
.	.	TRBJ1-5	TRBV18	TGTGCCAGCTCACCGGGGGACAACTATCAGCCCCAGCATTTT	CASSPGDNYQPQHF
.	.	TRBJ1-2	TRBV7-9	TGTGCCAGCAGCCCCATTGGGGGGGACGGCTACACCTTC	CASSPIGGDGYTF
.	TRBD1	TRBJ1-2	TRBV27	TGTGCCAGCAGTTCCCCTACAGGGGACTCCCCTGACTACACCTTC	CASSSPTGDSPDYTF
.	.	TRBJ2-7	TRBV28	TGTGCCAGCAGCCAGCCCCCAGGATCCTACGAGCAGTACTTC	CASSQPPGSYEQYF
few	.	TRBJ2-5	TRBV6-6	TGTGCCAGCAGAACCTCCCTGGACATCCCGGGCCAGTACTTC	CASRTSLDIPGQYF
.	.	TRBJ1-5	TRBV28	TGTGCCAGCAGTTTCGTCCGGGGCTTTCGATTGGGCTGGCCCCAGCATTTT	CASSFVRGFRLGWPQHF
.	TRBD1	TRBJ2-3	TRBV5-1	TGCGCCAGCAGCCCAGGACAGGGGGGAGTAGAAGATACGCAGTATTTT	CASSPGQGGVEDTQYF
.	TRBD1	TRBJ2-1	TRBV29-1	TGCAGCGTTGAAACCCGACAGGGAGTTAATGAGCAGTTCTTC	CSVETRQGVNEQFF
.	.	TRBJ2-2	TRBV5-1	TGCGCCAGCAGCTTGTCCAGATTGTATGGCGGGGAGCTGTTTTTT	CASSLSRLYGGELFF
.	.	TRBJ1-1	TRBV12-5	TGTGCTAGTGGTACCACTGAAGCTTTCTTT	CASGTTEAFF
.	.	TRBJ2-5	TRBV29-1	TGCAGCGTTGAAGATCAAAGGCAGGGGATTTTGGAGACCCAGTACTTC	CSVEDQRQGILETQYF